This T cell receptor (beta chain) was recovered during a study of blood T cells in healthy people across ages. A remark on this clonotype: What it binds is unknown.

Broader study findings: Per-million-T-cell TCR beta diversity fell roughly linearly with age.

A second PCR of roughly 7 to 11 cycles used a sample-barcoded 5' primer and a J-beta primer mix. Each cDNA molecule was tagged by a template-switch adaptor that had 12 random nucleotides. TCRdb independently ran MiXCR on the 5' RACE reads; one entry per CDR3 protein. Of 1,500,000 or so distinct CDR3 sequences detected, around 59% appear once; the ten largest clones hold 6.7%. Germline V CDR1 and CDR2: SEHNR, FQNEAQ (reference sequence). This CDR3 region has 15 residues. Trimming removed 0 bases from V and 1 base from J, with 8 bases in between. Total RNA was isolated from each sample in quantities of at least 5 micrograms.

This TCR was recovered from a man between 18 and 29 years old in good health. The sequencing input was blood. V is TRBV7-9 and J is TRBJ2-3; tentatively, D is TRBD1 (5 bases). The CDR3 sequence is CASSLANRRTDTQYF. The CDR3 nucleotides read TGTGCCAGCAGCTTAGCGAACAGGCGCACAGATACGCAGTATTTT.